One and the same sample provided the 25 T cell receptor beta chains below, sequenced in a study of T cells in Graves' hyperthyroidism and ophthalmopathy. Researchers amplified the TCR beta CDR3 regions from RNA transcripts. The TCR CDR3 first-round RT-PCR relied on the HTBI primer set. Using its own MiXCR run on the multiplex PCR reads, TCRdb lists one record per CDR3 protein. Here the sample spans about 740,000 distinct CDR3 sequences, 11% to 15% being singletons. Specimen: blood. Every receptor here comes from a woman in her late teens or twenties with Graves' hyperthyroidism.

This clonotype has ten or more counts. For the CDR3, the DNA is TGTGCCAGCAGTTGGGCTCAGGCGAACACTGAAGCTTTCTTT. Amino acid sequence: CASSWAQANTEAFF. V usage is TRBV11-1 and J usage is TRBJ1-1; D is ambiguous. Trimming removed 6 bases from V and 1 base from J, with 12 bases in between. The V gene's germline CDR1 is SGHAT and CDR2 FQDESV (reference sequence). There are 14 residues in the CDR3.

This clonotype appeared a few times. The chain recombines TRBV24-1 with TRBJ2-1; TRBD2 aligns across 8 bases. Losses at the gene ends were 1 base for V and 4 bases for J; bases not matched to a gene: 8. This CDR3 comprises 17 residues. Germline CDR1 and CDR2: KGHDR and SFDVKD. The CDR3 coding sequence is TGTGCCACCAGTGATTTCCCGGGACTAGGGGGGTACAATGAGCAGTTCTTC. Amino acids: CATSDFPGLGGYNEQFF.

In DNA form, the CDR3 reads TGCGCCAGCAGCCAGGATTTCGATAGCGGGAGGGCCACAGATACGCAGTATTTT. Encoded protein: CASSQDFDSGRATDTQYF. V usage is TRBV4-3 and J usage is TRBJ2-3; 11 nucleotides align to TRBD2. The CDR3 is 18 residues long. In germline, CDR1 is LGHNA, CDR2 YSLEER. Trimming removed 3 bases from V and 2 bases from J; junction bases left unmatched: 10.

The table lists this clonotype with many counts. The V gene is TRBV20-1, the J gene TRBJ2-7; D ambiguous. V was shortened by 0 bases and J by 9 bases, with 12 bases between the two germline ends. The CDR3 totals 12 residues. The V gene's germline CDR1 is DFQATT and CDR2 SNEGSKA (reference sequence). CDR3 coding DNA: TGCAGTGCTAGAGATCATAATGCCAGGCAGTACTTC. Amino acid sequence: CSARDHNARQYF.

This clonotype was seen many times. This chain joins TRBV7-9 and TRBJ2-7; 8 bases agree with TRBD2. Germline trimming cut 5 bases from V and 3 bases from J; bases unmatched to any gene: 9. This CDR3 is 15 amino acids long. Germline CDR1 is SEHNR and CDR2 is FQNEAQ (reference sequence). The CDR3 bases are TGTGCCAGCAGCGACCTAACTAGCGGTTACTACGAGCAGTACTTC. Translation: CASSDLTSGYYEQYF.

The chain has TRBV12-3 or TRBV12-4 and TRBJ2-7, with D possibly being TRBD2 (5 bases). V was shortened by 2 bases and J by 3 bases, with 8 bases between the two germline ends. The length of the CDR3 is 13 residues. The chain's CDR3 is CASSLFGDYEQYF. The CDR3 DNA reads TGTGCCAGCAGTTTATTCGGGGACTACGAGCAGTACTTC.

In its sample, this clonotype was seen many times. The chain recombines TRBV28 with TRBJ2-7; perhaps TRBD1 as D (6 bases). This CDR3 comprises 16 residues. Germline CDR1 MDHEN, CDR2 SYDVKM. V was trimmed by 4 bases and J by 1 base, leaving 17 bases between them. The CDR3 reads CASSSGQSGRSYEQYF. The CDR3 region has the DNA TGTGCCAGCAGTTCCGGACAGTCAGGACGGTCCTACGAGCAGTACTTC.

This clonotype turned up a few times. The V call is TRBV7-3, the J call TRBJ1-1; 7 bases align to TRBD1. Germline CDR1 reads SGHTA; CDR2 reads FQGTGA. The CDR3 totals 14 residues. The ends lost 4 bases at V and 3 bases at J; junction bases unmatched: 5. CDR3 sequence reads: CASSYGGGHTEAFF. CDR3 in DNA: TGTGCCAGCAGCTATGGAGGGGGCCACACTGAAGCTTTCTTT.

The sample holds a few counts of this clonotype. The chain joins TRBV29-1 to TRBJ2-3; D not resolved. CDR3 length: 13 amino acids. Germline assignment: CDR1 SQVTM and CDR2 ANQGSEA. Trimming took 5 bases from V and 1 from J, leaving 10 bases between them. The DNA of the CDR3 is TGCAGCGTTAGTGCTCGCCGCACAGATACGCAGTATTTT. It yields the protein CSVSARRTDTQYF.

This clonotype occurred many times. This sequence joins TRBV5-4 and TRBJ2-5, with D possibly being TRBD2 (6 bases). Trimming cost V 3 bases and J 1 base, with 13 bases left between them. There are 15 residues in the CDR3. Germline CDR1 is SGHNT and CDR2 is YYREEE (reference sequence). CDR3 protein: CASSSIGTLQETQYF. The CDR3 coding sequence is TGTGCCAGCAGCTCAATCGGGACTCTCCAAGAGACCCAGTACTTC.

In its sample, this clonotype was seen a few times. The CDR3 DNA sequence: TGCGCCAGCAGCCTCCAATTACAGGGTGATATGGCAGATACGCAGTATTTT. It yields the protein CASSLQLQGDMADTQYF. This rearrangement joins TRBV4-1 to TRBJ2-3; maybe TRBD1 (6 bases). This CDR3 region has 17 residues. Trimming stripped 4 bases from V and 4 bases from J, with 21 bases between. CDR1 and CDR2 from the germline V gene are MGHRA and YSYEKL.

Ten or more counts support this clonotype. The chain carries TRBV11-2 and TRBJ1-1, with 7 bases fitting TRBD1. Looked up from germline, CDR1 is SGHAT and CDR2 is FQNNGV. The CDR3 is 15 amino acids. J gave up 2 bases and V 8 bases, and 11 bases lay outside the gene matches. Here the CDR3 DNA reads TGTGCCAGCGCACGACAAAAGGGGGCTAACACTGAAGCTTTCTTT. Its translation is CASARQKGANTEAFF.

In its sample, this clonotype was seen a few times. The chain links TRBV6-2 or TRBV6-3 to TRBJ1-5; TRBD1 is a possible D gene (6 bases). Trimming stripped 2 bases from V and 6 bases from J, with 29 bases between. Germline V CDR1 and CDR2: MNHEY, SVGEGT. This CDR3 region has 20 residues. As DNA, the CDR3 is TGTGCCAGCAGTTACCGGCGAGAGACTAACCAGGGGCGTCCAGGTCAGCCCCAGCATTTT. Residues: CASSYRRETNQGRPGQPQHF.

The chain carries TRBV7-2 and TRBJ2-7; D gene uncertain. Germline V gene lookup returns CDR1 SGHTA and CDR2 FQGNSA. The CDR3 is made up of 14 amino acids. Deletions cut 4 bases from V and 1 base from J, with 11 bases between. Written as DNA, the CDR3 is TGTGCCAGCAGCTCGGACCAGACGTCCTACGAGCAGTACTTC. Its protein product is CASSSDQTSYEQYF.

This clonotype was counted at least ten times. The gene calls are TRBV2 and TRBJ2-7; D may be TRBD2 (5 bases). Germline loops: CDR1 SNHLY, CDR2 FYNNEI. V was shortened by 6 bases and J by 6 bases, with 18 bases between the two germline ends. CDR3 length equals 14 residues. The CDR3 reads CASRDRGQTSEQYF. In DNA form, the CDR3 reads TGTGCCAGCAGAGACCGAGGGCAAACCTCCGAGCAGTACTTC.

This sequence joins TRBV12-3 or TRBV12-4 and TRBJ2-3, with TRBD2 matching 8 bases. The CDR3 is 15 residues long. V lost 10 bases and J lost 0; bases outside the gene matches: 9. This CDR3 is CAIRIAGPSTDTQYF. The CDR3 DNA reads as TGTGCCATCAGAATAGCGGGGCCCAGCACAGATACGCAGTATTTT.

This clonotype was detected many times. The chain employs TRBV3-1 and TRBJ2-7, with 7 bases matching TRBD1. The junction had 10 bases not matched to a gene; V was cut back by 4 bases and J by 7 bases. The germline gives CDR1 LGHDT, CDR2 YNNKEL (reference sequence). This CDR3 contains 14 residues. The CDR3 DNA is TGTGCCAGCAGCCCCAGGACAGGTATGCAAGAGCAGTACTTC. It translates to CASSPRTGMQEQYF.

This clonotype showed up many times. The chain links TRBV28 to TRBJ2-7; the D is unclear. The CDR3 runs to 15 residues. Germline values: CDR1 MDHEN, CDR2 SYDVKM. Trimming cost V 4 bases and J 1 base, with 14 bases left between them. CDR3 DNA sequence: TGTGCCAGCAGTTCGCATCGAAGCCCATCCTACGAGCAGTACTTC. It codes for CASSSHRSPSYEQYF. The full variable domain, rest sourced from reference TRBV28 and TRBJ2-7, is DVKVTQSSRYLVKRTGEKVFLECVQDMDHENMFWYRQDPGLGLRLIYFSYDVKMKEKGDIPEGYSVSREKKERFSLILESASTNQTSMYLCASSSHRSPSYEQYFGPGTRLTVT.

This clonotype was observed at least ten times. The CDR3 here is CALSRTGGYEQYF. The CDR3 DNA reads as TGTGCATTATCCAGGACAGGGGGGTACGAGCAGTACTTC. The V gene is TRBV10-3, the J gene TRBJ2-7; 10 positions agree with TRBD1. CDR1 and CDR2 from the germline V gene are ENHRY and SYGVKD. The CDR3 sequence is 13 residues long.

This chain links TRBV24-1 with TRBJ2-5, with TRBD2 matching over 12 bases. Germline V gene sequence: CDR1 KGHDR, CDR2 SFDVKD. J lost 5 bases, V lost 3 bases, and 12 bases had no gene match. The CDR3 covers 18 residues. This CDR3 is CATSDASGGVPFGETQYF. The DNA of the CDR3 is TGTGCCACCAGTGATGCTAGCGGGGGGGTCCCCTTTGGGGAGACCCAGTACTTC.

DNA for the CDR3: TGTGCCAGCAGCCCATGGAGAAGGTCCTACGAGCAGTTCTTC. Protein: CASSPWRRSYEQFF. The chain joins TRBV14 to TRBJ2-7; D is undetermined. The J call may be in error: the DNA end matches TRBJ2-1 better. CDR1 is SGHDN, CDR2 FVKESK, per germline. The CDR3 loop spans 14 amino acids.

This sequence joins TRBV7-3 and TRBJ1-2; unclear D gene. Germline CDR1 reads SGHTA; CDR2 reads FQGTGA. Trimming took 5 bases from V and 2 from J, leaving 18 bases between them. The CDR3 runs 16 residues. CDR3 sequence (DNA): TGTGCCAGCAGCCCCCAAGGTCCGGTGGGGAACTATGGCTACACCTTC. It translates to CASSPQGPVGNYGYTF. The whole variable domain, remainder taken from reference TRBV7-3 and TRBJ1-2, is GAGVSQTPSNKVTEKGKYVELRCDPISGHTALYWYRQSLGQGPEFLIYFQGTGAADDSGLPNDRFFAVRPEGSVSTLKIQRTERGDSAVYLCASSPQGPVGNYGYTFGSGTRLTVV.

This clonotype was seen a handful of times. J is TRBJ1-5 and V is TRBV3-1; D perhaps matches TRBD1 (5 bases). Trimming left V 4 bases short and J 0 bases short, with 10 bases between. Per the germline V gene, CDR1 is LGHDT and CDR2 is YNNKEL (reference sequence). This CDR3 contains 15 residues. The DNA of the CDR3 is TGTGCCAGCAGCCGAGGGACGGCTAGCAATCAGCCCCAGCATTTT. This codes for CASSRGTASNQPQHF.

The chain joins TRBV28 to TRBJ2-4; possible D gene TRBD2, 7 bases. CDR1 and CDR2 from the germline V gene are MDHEN and SYDVKM. Trimming took off 3 bases at V and 1 base at J, with 10 bases between the two ends. This CDR3 has 15 amino acids. The CDR3, as DNA: TGTGCCAGCAGTTTCGCGGGGGCTGCCAAAAACATTCAGTACTTC. It codes for CASSFAGAAKNIQYF. Using reference TRBV28 and TRBJ2-4 for the parts outside the CDR3, the full variable domain is DVKVTQSSRYLVKRTGEKVFLECVQDMDHENMFWYRQDPGLGLRLIYFSYDVKMKEKGDIPEGYSVSREKKERFSLILESASTNQTSMYLCASSFAGAAKNIQYFGAGTRLSVL.

At least ten counts were recorded for this clonotype. The chain combines TRBV20-1 with TRBJ2-7; 9 nucleotides match TRBD1. The CDR3 runs to 13 residues. V trimming: 5 bases; J trimming: 3 bases; junction bases outside the gene matches: 5. CDR1 DFQATT and CDR2 SNEGSKA come from the germline V gene (reference sequence). The CDR3 protein is CSAEDRGVYEQYF. CDR3 DNA sequence: TGCAGTGCTGAGGACAGGGGAGTCTACGAGCAGTACTTC.